What follows are 29 T cell receptor beta chains derived from one specimen sequenced in a study of T-cell reconstitution after alpha-beta-depleted transplantation in children. The library targeted TCRbeta and was prepared with unique molecular identifiers. TCRdb passed the PCR reads through MiXCR, listing each CDR3 protein once. The sample lists under 850,000 distinct CDR3 sequences, over 10% seen once, with around 0.76% in the top ten. Sample: PBMCs, taken before TCRalphabeta/CD19-depleted stem cell transplant. Receptors were obtained from a girl aged 2 to 10 with congenital amegakaryocytic thrombocytopenia, due to receive a stem cell transplant.

The gene calls are TRBV15 and TRBJ2-3, with 7 nucleotides matching TRBD2. Trimming at V came to 6 bases and at J to 5 bases, leaving 8 bases not matched to a gene. CDR3 length: 14 residues. Germline CDR1 reads LNHNV; CDR2 reads YYDKDF (reference sequence). Here the CDR3 reads CATRPLGEGDTQYF. The CDR3 nucleotides read TGTGCCACCAGACCATTGGGGGAGGGAGATACGCAGTATTTT.

The chain recombines TRBV14 with TRBJ2-1, with 9 nucleotides matching TRBD2. From germline, CDR1 is SGHDN and CDR2 FVKESK. CDR3 length equals 17 residues. J was trimmed by 0 bases and V by 2 bases; bases with no gene match: 5. CDR3 residues: CASSQWEGLASYNEQFF. For the CDR3, the DNA is TGTGCCAGCAGCCAATGGGAGGGACTAGCCTCCTACAATGAGCAGTTCTTC.

The chain has TRBV3-1 and TRBJ1-1; TRBD1 aligns across 9 bases. Germline CDR1 reads LGHDT; CDR2 reads YNNKEL (reference sequence). The CDR3 runs 14 residues. J gave up 3 bases and V 5 bases, and 4 bases lay outside the gene matches. The CDR3 nucleotides read TGTGCCAGCAGCGACAGGGGGTTCGACACTGAAGCTTTCTTT. Translating it yields CASSDRGFDTEAFF.

This clonotype was recorded at least ten times. The chain recombines TRBV12-3 or TRBV12-4 with TRBJ2-7; 7 nucleotides agree with TRBD2. CDR3 length equals 11 residues. V was clipped by 7 bases and J by 3 bases; unmatched bases: 0. The chain's CDR3 is CASKRDYEQYF. The CDR3 DNA reads TGTGCCAGCAAGCGGGACTACGAGCAGTACTTC.

This clonotype was seen only a few times. V is TRBV28 and J is TRBJ2-3; D remains ambiguous. Germline V CDR1 and CDR2: MDHEN, SYDVKM. This CDR3 contains 17 residues. Trimming left V 1 base short and J 1 base short, with 15 bases between. The CDR3, as DNA: TGTGCCAGCAGTTTATCTCACAAGACTGGTCGCACAGATACGCAGTATTTT. Protein product: CASSLSHKTGRTDTQYF.

Ten or more counts support this clonotype. This chain uses TRBV15 with TRBJ2-7; 7 nucleotides match TRBD2. The CDR3 runs 15 residues. Germline V gene data show CDR1 as LNHNV and CDR2 as YYDKDF (reference sequence). Trimming cost V 0 bases and J 0 bases; bases outside gene matches: 2. This CDR3 reads CATSRDPGGSYEQYF. In DNA, the CDR3 is TGTGCCACCAGCAGAGACCCGGGAGGCTCCTACGAGCAGTACTTC.

This clonotype was counted only a few times. The chain carries TRBV4-1 and TRBJ2-7; no clear D gene. From germline, CDR1 is MGHRA and CDR2 YSYEKL. CDR3 length: 16 residues. The V gene lost 0 bases and the J gene lost 3 bases, with 15 bases spanning the gap. The CDR3 bases are TGCGCCAGCAGCCAAGAGGTGGACGAGAGGTACTACGAGCAGTACTTC. Its translation: CASSQEVDERYYEQYF.

The J gene is TRBJ1-5, the V gene TRBV19, with D possibly matching TRBD1 (5 bases). Germline CDR1 and CDR2: LNHDA and SQIVND (reference sequence). Trimming removed 8 bases at V and 3 bases at J, with 17 bases between. The CDR3 sequence is 15 residues long. The CDR3 reads CASRKEGRPNQPQHF. In nucleotides, the CDR3 is TGTGCCAGTCGCAAGGAGGGACGTCCCAATCAGCCCCAGCATTTT. The full variable domain, with the rest looked up from reference TRBV19 and TRBJ1-5, is DGGITQSPKYLFRKEGQNVTLSCEQNLNHDAMYWYRQDPGQGLRLIYYSQIVNDFQKGDIAEGYSVSREKKESFPLTVTSAQKNPTAFYLCASRKEGRPNQPQHFGDGTRLSIL.

This clonotype turned up a few times. V and J are TRBV7-2 and TRBJ2-5; D is unresolved. The CDR3 is 13 residues long. V was trimmed by 3 bases and J by 5 bases, leaving 10 bases between them. Germline loops: CDR1 SGHTA, CDR2 FQGNSA. The CDR3 DNA follows: TGTGCCAGCAGCTTTAAGAATTTGGAGACCCAGTACTTC. This encodes CASSFKNLETQYF.

Comment on this clonotype: A much larger clone differs from this one at a single base, so this may be a read error. J is TRBJ2-3 and V is TRBV5-1; D is unclear. V was trimmed by 1 base and J by 7 bases, leaving 13 bases between them. This CDR3 spans 14 amino acids. Germline lookup yields CDR1 SGHRS and CDR2 YFSETQ. The CDR3 sequence is CASSLIQITNTQYF. Here the CDR3 DNA reads TGCGCCAGCAGCTTGATACAGATAACAAATACGCAGTATTTT.

Ten or more counts support this clonotype. The chain recombines TRBV29-1 with TRBJ2-1; D ambiguous. CDR1 is SQVTM and CDR2 is ANQGSEA in the germline V gene. V was clipped by 3 bases and J by 9 bases, with 24 bases between them. This CDR3 spans 16 amino acids. The CDR3 DNA follows: TGCAGCGTTGACCCGGCTACGACGCCTTCTACACGTGAGCAGTTCTTC. It yields the protein CSVDPATTPSTREQFF.

The chain is built from TRBV16 and TRBJ2-4; no definite D call. CDR1 is KGHSY, CDR2 FQNENV, per germline. Trimming pared 3 bases from V and 0 bases from J, leaving 9 bases between. This CDR3 has 15 amino acids. CDR3 DNA sequence: TGTGCCAGCAGCCACTCCGTGACAGCCAAAAACATTCAGTACTTC. Its translation is CASSHSVTAKNIQYF.

In its sample, this clonotype was seen many times. V and J are TRBV18 and TRBJ1-1, with a possible D match to TRBD1 (6 bases). The CDR3 covers 17 residues. CDR1 and CDR2 (germline): KGHSH, LQKENI. Trimming stripped 2 bases from V and 0 bases from J, with 16 bases between. CDR3 bases: TGTGCCAGCTCACCAAAGACAGGCATCCTCATGAACACTGAAGCTTTCTTT. As protein: CASSPKTGILMNTEAFF.

At least ten counts were recorded for this clonotype. As DNA, the CDR3 is TGCGCCAGCAGCTCCCGTGAGGACTACACCGGGGAGCTGTTTTTT. It codes for CASSSREDYTGELFF. The chain is built from TRBV5-1 and TRBJ2-2; maybe TRBD2 (5 bases). The CDR3 contains 15 residues. Germline V CDR1 and CDR2: SGHRS, YFSETQ. V lost 3 bases, J lost 3 bases, and 12 bases lay in between. Filled out from reference TRBV5-1 and TRBJ2-2, the complete variable domain reads KAGVTQTPRYLIKTRGQQVTLSCSPISGHRSVSWYQQTPGQGLQFLFEYFSETQRNKGNFPGRFSGRQFSNSRSEMNVSTLELGDSALYLCASSSREDYTGELFFGEGSRLTVL.

This clonotype was observed many times. This chain uses TRBV5-1 with TRBJ2-7; the match to TRBD2 covers 7 bases. The CDR3 spans 16 residues. Germline lookup yields CDR1 SGHRS and CDR2 YFSETQ. V lost 3 bases, J lost 2 bases, and 11 bases stayed unmatched. The DNA of the CDR3 is TGCGCCAGCAGCTCTTCCCTGACTAGCAGCACCTACGAGCAGTACTTC. It encodes CASSSSLTSSTYEQYF.

This chain connects TRBV4-1 to TRBJ1-3, with unresolved D. Between the trimmed V and J ends, which lost 1 base and 4 bases, there was a span of 14 bases. Germline loops: CDR1 MGHRA, CDR2 YSYEKL. The CDR3 covers 16 residues. The CDR3 nucleotides read TGCGCCAGCAGCCAAGGGAGAGGTCGGTCCGGAAACACCATATATTTT. It translates to CASSQGRGRSGNTIYF.

The CDR3 coding sequence is TGCGCCAGCAGCCAAGGGAGCACGAGGAGCTCCTACAATGAGCAGTTCTTC. This codes for CASSQGSTRSSYNEQFF. The V call is TRBV4-1, the J call TRBJ2-1; no definite D call. CDR3 size: 17 residues. Deletions cut 1 base from V and 0 bases from J, with 13 bases between. From germline, CDR1 is MGHRA and CDR2 YSYEKL.

Many counts were recorded for this clonotype. This chain connects TRBV20-1 to TRBJ1-3; 8 bases fit TRBD1. Trimming at V came to 5 bases and at J to 3 bases, leaving 3 bases not matched to a gene. In germline, CDR1 is DFQATT, CDR2 SNEGSKA (reference sequence). The CDR3 sequence is 13 residues long. The CDR3 protein is CSASQGGGNTIYF. CDR3 bases: TGCAGTGCTTCACAGGGGGGTGGAAACACCATATATTTT.

This clonotype came up many times. This chain links TRBV20-1 with TRBJ2-1; 7 nucleotides agree with TRBD2. Trimming took 7 bases from V and 6 from J; bases not matched to a gene: 0. CDR3 length: 10 residues. CDR1 and CDR2 (germline): DFQATT, SNEGSKA (reference sequence). CDR3 nucleotides: TGCAGTGGCGGGAGCAATGAGCAGTTCTTC. As protein: CSGGSNEQFF.

Only a few counts were recorded for this clonotype. The CDR3 DNA is TGTGCCAGCAGTTACCGACTAGCGGGAGGCCCTCAAGAGACCCAGTACTTC. This encodes CASSYRLAGGPQETQYF. The rearrangement links TRBV6-5 to TRBJ2-5; 13 nucleotides agree with TRBD2. Germline CDR1 MNHEY, CDR2 SVGAGI. The CDR3 is made up of 17 amino acids. J gave up 2 bases and V 2 bases, and 5 bases lay outside the gene matches.

The V call is TRBV5-1, the J call TRBJ2-2; D may be TRBD2 (6 bases). Germline V gene sequence: CDR1 SGHRS, CDR2 YFSETQ. This CDR3 has 14 amino acids. V was pared by 4 bases and J by 6 bases, with 13 bases between. Written as DNA, the CDR3 is TGCGCCAGCAGCACCGGGGGATCGGCCGGGGAGCTGTTTTTT. Translation: CASSTGGSAGELFF.

This clonotype has ten or more counts. V and J are TRBV20-1 and TRBJ2-2; no firm D call. Trimming took off 2 bases at V and 4 bases at J, with 8 bases between the two ends. CDR3 length: 13 amino acids. The germline V gene has CDR1 DFQATT and CDR2 SNEGSKA (reference sequence). CDR3 loop: CSARPDPTGELFF. In DNA form, the CDR3 reads TGCAGTGCTAGACCTGACCCCACCGGGGAGCTGTTTTTT.

V is TRBV6-5 and J is TRBJ2-1, with unresolved D. Germline V gives CDR1 MNHEY, CDR2 SVGAGI. This CDR3 has 12 amino acids. Trimming removed 6 bases from V and 7 bases from J, with 10 bases in between. This CDR3 reads CASSPAFNEQFF. In nucleotides, the CDR3 is TGTGCCAGCAGCCCGGCTTTTAATGAGCAGTTCTTC.

The rearrangement links TRBV12-3 or TRBV12-4 to TRBJ2-1; 7 nucleotides match TRBD2. Germline trimming cut 7 bases from V and 4 bases from J; bases unmatched to any gene: 7. This CDR3 spans 14 amino acids. CDR3 sequence reads: CASIVGEGYNEQFF. As DNA, the CDR3 is TGTGCCAGCATCGTAGGGGAGGGGTACAATGAGCAGTTCTTC.

This clonotype was picked up a small number of times. The chain carries TRBV20-1 and TRBJ2-5; D could derive from TRBD1 or TRBD2 (5 bases each). The germline V gene has CDR1 DFQATT and CDR2 SNEGSKA (reference sequence). CDR3 length equals 15 residues. V lost 0 bases to trimming and J lost 3 bases, with 14 bases between them. CDR3 DNA: TGCAGTGCTAGAGACCTCCTGGGGGAAGAAGAGACCCAGTACTTC. Protein sequence: CSARDLLGEEETQYF.

The chain recombines TRBV20-1 with TRBJ2-1; 11 bases align to TRBD2. This CDR3 region has 16 residues. V dropped 8 bases and J dropped 3; count of bases not matched to a gene: 12. CDR1 is DFQATT and CDR2 is SNEGSKA in the germline V gene (reference sequence). DNA for the CDR3: TGCAGTAGTATCCCGGGACTAGCGGTCCGCTACAATGAGCAGTTCTTC. Translated: CSSIPGLAVRYNEQFF.

The V gene is TRBV5-5, the J gene TRBJ2-1; 8 nucleotides agree with TRBD2. The CDR3 is 15 amino acids. Per germline, CDR1 SGHKS and CDR2 YYEKEE (reference sequence). The ends lost 2 bases at V and 7 bases at J; junction bases unmatched: 8. The CDR3: CASSFGRAGSNEQFF. The DNA for the CDR3 is TGTGCCAGCAGCTTCGGGAGGGCCGGGTCGAATGAGCAGTTCTTC. Full variable domain (rest looked up from reference TRBV5-5 and TRBJ2-1): DAGVTQSPTHLIKTRGQQVTLRCSPISGHKSVSWYQQVLGQGPQFIFQYYEKEERGRGNFPDRFSARQFPNYSSELNVNALLLGDSALYLCASSFGRAGSNEQFFGPGTRLTVL.

This clonotype was seen ten or more times. V is TRBV5-1 and J is TRBJ2-7; D possibly corresponds to TRBD1 (5 bases). The ends were cut back, 3 bases at V and 3 bases at J, with 10 bases in the middle. The CDR3 has 13 amino acids. Germline assignment: CDR1 SGHRS and CDR2 YFSETQ. The CDR3 region is CASSWGRFYEQYF. CDR3 nucleotides: TGCGCCAGCAGCTGGGGCAGGTTCTACGAGCAGTACTTC. The whole variable domain, remainder taken from reference TRBV5-1 and TRBJ2-7, is KAGVTQTPRYLIKTRGQQVTLSCSPISGHRSVSWYQQTPGQGLQFLFEYFSETQRNKGNFPGRFSGRQFSNSRSEMNVSTLELGDSALYLCASSWGRFYEQYFGPGTRLTVT.

This clonotype has only a few counts. This rearrangement joins TRBV5-1 to TRBJ1-2, with 11 bases that match TRBD1. The V gene's germline CDR1 is SGHRS and CDR2 YFSETQ. The CDR3 has 15 residues. Trimming cost V 2 bases and J 4 bases; bases outside gene matches: 4. The chain's CDR3 is CASSFGDRGTYGYTF. CDR3 nucleotide sequence: TGCGCCAGCAGCTTCGGGGACAGGGGGACCTATGGCTACACCTTC. Together with reference TRBV5-1 and TRBJ1-2, the CDR3 gives the full variable domain: KAGVTQTPRYLIKTRGQQVTLSCSPISGHRSVSWYQQTPGQGLQFLFEYFSETQRNKGNFPGRFSGRQFSNSRSEMNVSTLELGDSALYLCASSFGDRGTYGYTFGSGTRLTVV.